Presented here are 9 T cell receptor beta chains from one specimen sequenced in a study of blood T cell repertoires in COVID-19 (dated by TCRdb to 2019 to 2021). Library method: the immunoSEQ multiplex PCR assay. TCRdb's version of the immuneACCESS table is confined to in-frame rearrangements and falls short of the full clone set. An unresolved V gene accounts for under half of the shortfall where checked; the remainder is of unknown origin. The sample table holds some 150,000 clones, of which approximately 84% were seen once. 2.2% of the sample lies in the top ten. Sequenced input: peripheral blood. These receptors were collected from a man between 70 and 80 years old with acute or convalescent COVID-19.

This clone was observed a few times. The V gene is TRBV29-1, the J gene TRBJ1-4, with a possible D match to TRBD1 (5 bases). Trimming shortened V by 3 bases and J by 3 bases, and 8 bases separated the two germline ends. This CDR3 has 13 residues. The germline V gene encodes CDR1 SQVTM and CDR2 ANQGSEA. The CDR3 spells CSVEEQANEKLFF. CDR3 nucleotide sequence: TGCAGCGTTGAGGAACAGGCTAATGAAAAACTGTTTTTT.

This sequence joins TRBV3-1 (or the pseudogene TRBV3-2) and TRBJ2-7; 9 bases are shared with TRBD1. CDR3 size: 15 residues. The junction had 7 bases not matched to a gene; V was cut back by 2 bases and J by 5 bases. CDR1 and CDR2 (germline): LGHDT, YNNKEL (reference sequence). CDR3 DNA: TGTGCCAGCAGCCAACCGGGACAGGGTGCCCACGAGCAGTACTTC. The encoded protein is CASSQPGQGAHEQYF.

This clone was seen a single time. The chain uses TRBV28 and TRBJ1-1, with TRBD1 matching over 8 bases. The CDR3 length is 15 residues. V lost 5 bases and J lost 4; bases outside the gene matches: 9. Germline CDR1 reads MDHEN; CDR2 reads SYDVKM. Here the CDR3 DNA reads TGTGCCAGCAGTATCCCCCGGACAGGGACCACTGAAGCTTTCTTT. Amino acids: CASSIPRTGTTEAFF.

The genes are TRBV7-9 and TRBJ1-3, with 9 nucleotides matching TRBD1. This CDR3 is 15 amino acids long. Looked up from germline, CDR1 is SEHNR and CDR2 is FQNEAQ (reference sequence). V trimming: 5 bases; J trimming: 4 bases; junction bases outside the gene matches: 6. Here the CDR3 reads CASSPGQGWGNTIYF. The CDR3 region has the DNA TGTGCCAGCAGCCCCGGACAGGGGTGGGGAAACACCATATATTTT.

The chain recombines TRBV5-1 with TRBJ2-3, with D tentatively TRBD2 (6 bases). V dropped 3 bases and J dropped 7 bases, with 15 bases sitting between them. Germline V CDR1 and CDR2: SGHRS, YFSETQ. There are 14 residues in the CDR3. CDR3 DNA sequence: TGCGCCAGCAGCTGGGGGGACGGAATGAATACGCAGTATTTT. It encodes CASSWGDGMNTQYF. The whole variable domain, remainder taken from reference TRBV5-1 and TRBJ2-3, is KAGVTQTPRYLIKTRGQQVTLSCSPISGHRSVSWYQQTPGQGLQFLFEYFSETQRNKGNFPGRFSGRQFSNSRSEMNVSTLELGDSALYLCASSWGDGMNTQYFGPGTRLTVL.

The chain carries TRBV6-1 and TRBJ1-2; a weak D match, TRBD1 (5 bases). Trimming took off 0 bases at V and 4 bases at J, with 15 bases between the two ends. Per germline, CDR1 MNHNS and CDR2 SASEGT. This CDR3 spans 16 amino acids. The CDR3: CASSEAGRGAGYGYTF. The CDR3 nucleotides read TGTGCCAGCAGTGAAGCAGGAAGGGGTGCCGGCTATGGCTACACCTTC.

This clone was picked up one time. The chain carries TRBV6-5 and TRBJ2-2, with TRBD1 matching 10 bases. CDR1 is MNHEY and CDR2 is SVGAGI in the germline V gene. Trimming at V came to 4 bases and at J to 4 bases, leaving 6 bases not matched to a gene. This CDR3 spans 16 amino acids. The CDR3 DNA is TGTGCCAGCAGTTCCTGGACAGGGGGTGGCACCGGGGAGCTGTTTTTT. It codes for CASSSWTGGGTGELFF.

This rearrangement joins TRBV10-1 to TRBJ2-1; tentative D call: TRBD2 (6 bases). The CDR3 extends over 16 amino acids. Germline V gene sequence: CDR1 WNHNN, CDR2 SYGVQD (reference sequence). V lost 6 bases, J lost 4 bases, and 19 bases lay in between. The CDR3 loop reads CASSPDGGLPYNEQFF. The CDR3 coding sequence is TGCGCCAGCAGCCCCGACGGGGGACTCCCATACAATGAGCAGTTCTTC.

The chain couples TRBV7-8 to TRBJ1-2, with TRBD1 matching over 10 bases. V gave up 5 bases and J gave up 7 bases; unmatched junction bases: 10. CDR1 SGHVS and CDR2 FQNEAQ come from the germline V gene. This CDR3 is 15 amino acids long. CDR3 sequence (DNA): TGTGCCAGCAGCGCATCCGGGACAGGGGCGTCTGGCTACACCTTC. Its translation: CASSASGTGASGYTF.